This passage covers 9 T cell receptor beta chains from one sample sequenced in a study of CD8 T cells in Susac syndrome. An amount of RNA that ranged from roughly 0.5 to 1 ug was reverse transcribed with random hexamers. TCRdb ran MiXCR on the immunoSEQ multiplex PCR reads and lists one entry per CDR3 protein. The sample consists of under 200,000 distinct CDR3 sequences, over 85% of them appearing once. Sequenced input: CD4+ T cells from PBMCs. The receptor set was obtained from a human donor in good health.

This clonotype was seen a few times. The junction does not match germline at one end; this may be a read error. V and J are TRBV29-1 and TRBJ1-2; maybe TRBD1 (5 bases). The CDR3 sequence is 14 residues long. Germline lookup yields CDR1 SQVTM and CDR2 ANQGSEA. The CDR3 DNA sequence: TGCAGCGTTGGAGGAGGGCAGGGTAACGATGGCTACACCTTC. Its translation: CSVGGGQGNDGYTF.

This chain connects TRBV28 to TRBJ2-7; 10 bases are shared with TRBD2. Per the germline V gene, CDR1 is MDHEN and CDR2 is SYDVKM. The CDR3 has 17 amino acids. Trimming removed 5 bases from V and 1 base from J; junction bases left unmatched: 11. CDR3 nucleotides: TGTGCCAGCAGTATAAGGGAGGGACTAGCGCCTTCCTACGAGCAGTACGTC. Translation: CASSIREGLAPSYEQYV.

The V gene is TRBV7-3, the J gene TRBJ2-1; 11 bases align to TRBD2. The germline CDR1 and CDR2 sequences are SGHTA and FQGTGA. The CDR3 sequence is 15 residues long. The ends lost 6 bases at V and 4 bases at J; junction bases unmatched: 5. The CDR3 sequence: CASSRGTSGYNEQFF. CDR3 DNA: TGTGCCAGCAGTCGAGGGACTAGCGGTTACAATGAGCAGTTCTTC.

This clonotype was picked up one time. The rearrangement links TRBV3-1 to TRBJ2-2; D remains ambiguous. V lost 0 bases and J 0 bases, leaving 11 bases between the germline ends. Germline V gene lookup returns CDR1 LGHDT and CDR2 YNNKEL (reference sequence). The CDR3 extends over 17 amino acids. In DNA, the CDR3 is TGTGCCAGCAGCCAAGAATGGAGCGCCGCGAACACCGGGGAGCTGTTTTTT. Its protein is CASSQEWSAANTGELFF.

CDR3 loop: CASSPSLAPGYTF. The CDR3 DNA is TGTGCCAGCAGCCCCAGTCTGGCCCCGGGCTACACCTTC. The chain joins TRBV12-3 or TRBV12-4 to TRBJ1-2; D remains unclear. The CDR3 is 13 residues long. V gave up 6 bases and J gave up 8 bases, with 16 bases separating them.

The chain links TRBV4-3 to TRBJ1-4, with D possibly TRBD1 on 6 matching bases. CDR1 is LGHNA and CDR2 is YSLEER in the germline V gene. Trimming stripped 0 bases from V and 8 bases from J, with 16 bases between. This CDR3 is 16 amino acids long. The CDR3 DNA sequence: TGCGCCAGCAGCCAAGAGGGGGGGGGCATGTCGGAAAAACTGTTTTTT. This gives the protein CASSQEGGGMSEKLFF.

This rearrangement joins TRBV30 to TRBJ2-1; 9 bases align to TRBD1. The V gene's germline CDR1 is GTSNPN and CDR2 SVGIG (reference sequence). The CDR3 runs to 13 residues. Germline trimming cut 1 base from V and 8 bases from J; bases unmatched to any gene: 3. CDR3 loop: CAWSGDRADEQFF. The CDR3 coding sequence is TGTGCCTGGAGTGGGGACAGGGCGGATGAGCAGTTCTTC.

The gene calls are TRBV20-1 and TRBJ2-7; tentatively, D is TRBD1 or TRBD2 (5 bases each). Trimming cost V 2 bases and J 5 bases, with 13 bases left between them. The germline V gene has CDR1 DFQATT and CDR2 SNEGSKA (reference sequence). The CDR3 runs 13 residues. CDR3 DNA: TGCAGTGCTAGAAGGGGTGGGGGTCACGAGCAGTACTTC. Its translation: CSARRGGGHEQYF.

DNA of the CDR3: TGTGCCAGCAGCCAATTGGACACTGAAGCTTTCTTT. Translated, it gives CASSQLDTEAFF. The J gene is TRBJ1-1, the V gene TRBV3-1, with D uncertain. V was pared by 2 bases and J by 3 bases, with 4 bases between. CDR1 LGHDT and CDR2 YNNKEL come from the germline V gene (reference sequence). The CDR3 runs to 12 residues.